This TCR beta chain was identified during a study of early T cells in non-severe SARS-CoV-2 infection. Study-level background: Alpha and beta chains were unpaired, from unsorted whole-blood bulk RNA. Study-wide results and limits: Matching results from VDJdb favored anti-spike CD8 responses, leaving private and CD4 specificities undetected.

There are many counts of this clonotype. Its specificity is unknown. Individually, cDNA molecules had unique molecular identifiers attached to them. TCRdb itself ran the 5' RACE reads through MiXCR, one entry per CDR3 protein. This sample yields tens of thousands of distinct CDR3 sequences, of which roughly 4.7% are seen a single time; 6% to 6.5% belongs to the top ten. Trimming took 1 base from V and 3 from J, leaving 18 bases between them. The length of the CDR3 is 17 residues. Germline CDR1 KGHSH, CDR2 LQKENI. This sequence was found in an adult who was a healthcare worker with PCR-confirmed SARS-CoV-2 infection or an uninfected control (not recorded which). Sequencing was done on a sample of whole blood. V is TRBV18 and J is TRBJ1-1; tentatively, D is TRBD1 (6 bases). This CDR3 is CASSPLVVGGRDTEAFF. CDR3 coding DNA: TGTGCCAGCTCACCACTCGTCGTCGGGGGGCGCGACACTGAAGCTTTCTTT.